This T cell receptor beta chain was captured in a study of control samples from healthy donors and cancer patients. Germline assignment: CDR1 LNHDA and CDR2 SQIVND (reference sequence). This CDR3 has 14 amino acids. Deletions cut 1 base from V and 6 bases from J, with 12 bases between. Sequencing was performed with immunoSEQ multiplex PCR; in TCRdb, only in-frame clones are kept and a portion is missing. The sample shows around 180,000 clones, 94% of them seen only once. The sequencing sample was made of blood. This TCR was sampled from a woman aged 18-35 years in good health. The rearrangement joins TRBV19 to TRBJ1-2; D is unclear. Here the CDR3 reads CASSIVTRRDGYTF. The CDR3 DNA reads TGTGCCAGTAGTATAGTCACGAGAAGGGATGGCTACACCTTC.